The entry below gives a single TCR beta chain sequence along with its context. CDR3 length: 15 residues. J lost 1 base, V lost 5 bases, and 5 bases had no gene match. Germline V gene lookup returns CDR1 SGHTA and CDR2 FQGTGA. TCRdb keeps only in-frame clones here, not all; method: immunoSEQ multiplex PCR. The table shows fewer than 250,000 clones, with 85% to 90% occurring only once. These data belong to a study of blood T cell repertoires in COVID-19. The V gene is TRBV7-3, the J gene TRBJ2-3, with 8 bases matching TRBD2. The origin of this receptor is a man in his sixties with acute or convalescent COVID-19. The material sequenced was peripheral blood. CDR3 in DNA: TGTGCCAGCAGCAAAAGCGGGGGAGGCACAGATACGCAGTATTTT. Protein sequence: CASSKSGGGTDTQYF.